Presented here are 15 T cell receptor beta chains from one specimen sequenced in a study of blood T cells in healthy people across ages. PCR was performed a second time for about 7 to 11 cycles using a sample-barcoded 5' primer and a J-beta primer mix. TCRdb re-called the 5' RACE reads through MiXCR, storing one row per CDR3 protein. This repertoire shows 700,000 to 850,000 distinct CDR3 sequences, roughly 40% found once; its top ten account for approximately 12%. Source material: blood. All receptors come from a man between 18 and 29 years old in good health.

In the case of this clonotype: This sequence may be a read error, since a much larger clone differs from it by one base. The J gene is TRBJ1-2, the V gene TRBV5-1; possible D gene TRBD1, 5 bases. The CDR3 has 17 amino acids. Germline CDR1 and CDR2: SGHRS and YFSETQ. DNA of the CDR3: TGCGCCAACAGCTTGGTAACAGGTCCGGGTGGTGACTATGGCTACACCTTC. This codes for CANSLVTGPGGDYGYTF.

The chain has TRBV7-8 and TRBJ1-2, with 7 bases that match TRBD1. The V gene's germline CDR1 is SGHVS and CDR2 FQNEAQ. The ends lost 2 bases at V and 4 bases at J; junction bases unmatched: 7. The CDR3 has 15 amino acids. For the CDR3, the DNA is TGTGCCAGCAGCTTAAGAGAGGGGGCCGGCTATGGCTACACCTTC. It is translated as CASSLREGAGYGYTF.

This clonotype was counted a few times. The chain has TRBV7-9 and TRBJ1-2; 9 bases agree with TRBD1. The junction had 12 bases not matched to a gene; V was cut back by 3 bases and J by 4 bases. The CDR3 is 17 residues long. Germline values: CDR1 SEHNR, CDR2 FQNEAQ (reference sequence). The CDR3 sequence: CASSFSGTGMVLYGYTF. For the CDR3, the DNA is TGTGCCAGCAGCTTTTCCGGGACAGGGATGGTGCTCTATGGCTACACCTTC. Looking up the rest from reference TRBV7-9 and TRBJ1-2 gives the full variable domain: DTGVSQNPRHKITKRGQNVTFRCDPISEHNRLYWYRQTLGQGPEFLTYFQNEAQLEKSRLLSDRFSAERPKGSFSTLEIQRTEQGDSAMYLCASSFSGTGMVLYGYTFGSGTRLTVV.

This clonotype came up a few times. This chain joins TRBV20-1 and TRBJ2-3; 9 nucleotides agree with TRBD2. The germline CDR1 and CDR2 sequences are DFQATT and SNEGSKA (reference sequence). Trimming cost V 3 bases and J 5 bases; bases outside gene matches: 6. The CDR3 spans 14 residues. The CDR3, as DNA: TGCAGTGCTAGTCTGCTAGCGGGGAGAGATACGCAGTATTTT. Translated, it gives CSASLLAGRDTQYF.

This chain links TRBV4-2 with TRBJ1-1; 9 bases fit TRBD1. V shed 4 bases, J shed 6 bases, and the junction held 15 bases outside the gene matches. Germline CDR1 and CDR2: LGHNA and YNFKEQ. The CDR3 loop spans 17 amino acids. The CDR3 is CASSPGGQGLFYAEAFF. CDR3 bases: TGTGCCAGCAGCCCAGGGGGACAGGGTTTGTTTTACGCTGAAGCTTTCTTT.

This clonotype is a singleton in its sample. Here the CDR3 DNA reads TGTGCCAGCGGGGCAGTATCGAATGAGCAGTTCTTC. It translates to CASGAVSNEQFF. The J gene is TRBJ2-1, the V gene TRBV6-5; D is possibly TRBD1 (5 bases). Per germline, CDR1 MNHEY and CDR2 SVGAGI. This CDR3 contains 12 residues. V lost 8 bases to trimming and J lost 7 bases, with 12 bases between them.

Points on this clonotype: Mismatch with germline at one junction end may stem from a read error. The rearrangement uses TRBV19 and TRBJ2-1; D possibly uses TRBD1 or TRBD2 (6 bases each). The CDR3 sequence is 16 residues long. The germline gives CDR1 LNHDA, CDR2 SQIVND (reference sequence). CDR3 region: CASSVEITRGRNEQFF. CDR3 in DNA: TGTGCCAGTAGTGTAGAAATTACTAGGGGGAGGAATGAGCAGTTCTTC.

The chain carries TRBV19 and TRBJ1-2; perhaps TRBD1 as D (5 bases). The V and J ends lost 6 bases and 8 bases respectively, with 22 bases between them. CDR1 is LNHDA, CDR2 SQIVND, per germline (reference sequence). The CDR3 runs to 15 residues. In nucleotides, the CDR3 is TGTGCCAGTAGGCCTCGGGGACCCGAGCACATAGGCTACACCTTC. Translation: CASRPRGPEHIGYTF.

This clonotype showed up just a few times. DNA for the CDR3: TGTGCCACCAGCAGAGATAGCCGGGAGAACTATGGCTACACCTTC. Protein sequence: CATSRDSRENYGYTF. The chain couples TRBV15 to TRBJ1-2; unclear D gene. This CDR3 is 15 amino acids long. Germline lookup yields CDR1 LNHNV and CDR2 YYDKDF (reference sequence). Trimming removed 0 bases at V and 2 bases at J, with 10 bases between.

This clonotype has just a few counts. This chain's CDR3 is CASSGVGGQRIQYF. CDR3 in DNA: TGTGCCAGCAGTGGGGTGGGGGGGCAGAGGATTCAGTACTTC. The gene calls are TRBV27 and TRBJ2-4, with D perhaps TRBD2 (7 bases). V lost 5 bases and J 10 bases, leaving 18 bases between the germline ends. This CDR3 is built from 14 residues. Germline V gene data show CDR1 as MNHEY and CDR2 as SMNVEV (reference sequence).

This clonotype was counted a few times. V gene TRBV6-5 combines with J gene TRBJ1-1, with D unclear. Between the trimmed V and J ends, which lost 0 bases and 5 bases, there was a span of 10 bases. The CDR3 contains 14 residues. The V gene's germline CDR1 is MNHEY and CDR2 SVGAGI. DNA for the CDR3: TGTGCCAGCAGTTACTCGGGCTCTTGGACTGAAGCTTTCTTT. Translation: CASSYSGSWTEAFF.

This clonotype appeared a few times. The chain couples TRBV2 to TRBJ2-4; D is possibly TRBD1 (7 bases). The CDR3 has 13 amino acids. CDR1 and CDR2 (germline): SNHLY, FYNNEI. V lost 7 bases to trimming and J lost 1 base, with 8 bases between them. The CDR3 sequence is CASTGGAKNIQYF. The DNA for the CDR3 is TGTGCCAGCACAGGGGGGGCCAAAAACATTCAGTACTTC.

This clonotype has a count of ten or more. The V and J genes are TRBV24-1 and TRBJ2-1; possibly TRBD2 for D (5 bases). Germline V gene data show CDR1 as KGHDR and CDR2 as SFDVKD. Trimming removed 5 bases at V and 8 bases at J, with 12 bases between. The CDR3 runs to 13 residues. CDR3 residues: CATSAEGIHEQFF. In nucleotides, the CDR3 is TGTGCCACCAGTGCTGAGGGTATCCATGAGCAGTTCTTC.

The table lists this clonotype with a few counts. The chain has TRBV7-2 and TRBJ2-1; 8 bases map to TRBD2. The junction had 7 bases not matched to a gene; V was cut back by 1 base and J by 8 bases. Per the germline V gene, CDR1 is SGHTA and CDR2 is FQGNSA. The CDR3 sequence is 15 residues long. The CDR3 nucleotides read TGTGCCAGCAGCTTAGATACTAGCGGTGTGGATGAGCAGTTCTTC. Translating it yields CASSLDTSGVDEQFF.

In regard to this clonotype: A read error may explain this, as a much larger clone is one base away. The chain joins TRBV20-1 to TRBJ2-4; a weak D match, TRBD2 (5 bases). Germline loops: CDR1 DFQATT, CDR2 SNEGSKA (reference sequence). The CDR3 runs 16 residues. The CDR3 nucleotides read TGCGGTGCTAGCCCGACTGATGCGCTAGCCAAAAACATTCAGTACTTC. As protein: CGASPTDALAKNIQYF.